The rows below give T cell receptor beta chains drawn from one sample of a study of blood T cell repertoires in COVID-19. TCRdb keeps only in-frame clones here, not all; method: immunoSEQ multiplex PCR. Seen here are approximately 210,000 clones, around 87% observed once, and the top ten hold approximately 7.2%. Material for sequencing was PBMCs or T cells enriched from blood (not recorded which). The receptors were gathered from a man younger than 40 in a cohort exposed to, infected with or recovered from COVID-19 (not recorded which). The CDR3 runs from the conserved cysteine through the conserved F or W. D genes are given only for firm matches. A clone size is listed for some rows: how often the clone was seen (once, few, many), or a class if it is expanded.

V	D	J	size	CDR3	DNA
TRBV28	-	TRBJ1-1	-	CASSLPGGNTEAFF	TGTGCCAGCAGTCTGCCCGGGGGGAACACTGAAGCTTTCTTT
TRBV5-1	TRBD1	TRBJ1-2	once	CASSPNPSGTGFRGYTF	TGCGCCAGCAGCCCGAATCCCTCCGGGACAGGGTTTCGTGGCTACACCTTC
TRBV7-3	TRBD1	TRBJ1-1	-	CASSLGTGGNTEAFF	TGTGCCAGCAGCCTAGGGACAGGGGGAAACACTGAAGCTTTCTTT
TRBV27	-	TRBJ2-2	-	CASSLLGLHRELFF	TGTGCCAGCAGTCTCCTAGGACTGCACCGGGAGCTGTTTTTT
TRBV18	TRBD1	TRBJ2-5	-	CASSPEGAHQETQYF	TGTGCCAGCTCACCAGAGGGGGCCCACCAAGAGACCCAGTACTTC
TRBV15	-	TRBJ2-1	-	CATSRVFRTSHNEQFF	TGTGCCACCAGCAGAGTTTTTCGTACTAGCCACAATGAGCAGTTCTTC
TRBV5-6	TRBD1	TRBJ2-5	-	CASSLETGGSELSTQYF	TGTGCCAGCAGCTTGGAAACAGGGGGCTCGGAATTGTCGACCCAGTACTTC
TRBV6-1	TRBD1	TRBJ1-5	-	CASSEARDSPRHF	TGTGCCAGCAGTGAAGCAAGGGACAGCCCCAGGCATTTT
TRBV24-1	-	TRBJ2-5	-	CATSDFGVPKETQYF	TGTGCCACCAGTGATTTCGGGGTGCCCAAAGAGACCCAGTACTTC
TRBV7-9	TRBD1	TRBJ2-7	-	CASSRDRTYEQYF	TGTGCCAGCAGCCGGGACAGGACCTACGAGCAGTACTTC
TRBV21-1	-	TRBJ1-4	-	CASSKGQGQNEKLFF	TGTGCCAGCAGCAAAGGCCAGGGACAGAATGAAAAACTGTTTTTT
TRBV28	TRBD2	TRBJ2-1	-	CASLDDGLAGGDEQFF	TGTGCCAGCCTGGACGATGGACTAGCGGGAGGGGATGAGCAGTTCTTC
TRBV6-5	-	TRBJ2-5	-	CASSYRGQETQYF	TGTGCCAGCAGTTACAGGGGCCAAGAGACCCAGTACTTC
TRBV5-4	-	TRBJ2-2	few	CASSRGAENTGELFF	TGTGCCAGCAGCCGGGGGGCGGAGAACACCGGGGAGCTGTTTTTT
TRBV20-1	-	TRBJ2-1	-	CSAGGYNEQFF	TGCAGTGCCGGAGGGTACAATGAGCAGTTCTTC
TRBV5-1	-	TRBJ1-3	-	CASSLSPPGSGNTIYF	TGCGCCAGCAGCTTGTCCCCCCCGGGCTCTGGAAACACCATATATTTT
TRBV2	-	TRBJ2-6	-	CASSVSSGANVLTF	TGTGCCAGCAGTGTCAGCTCTGGGGCCAACGTCCTGACTTTC
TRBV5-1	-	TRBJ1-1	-	CASSLGGGLNTEAFF	TGCGCCAGCAGCTTAGGGGGAGGGCTGAACACTGAAGCTTTCTTT
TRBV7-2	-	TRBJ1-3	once	CASSLTGNTIYF	TGTGCCAGCAGCTTAACAGGAAACACCATATATTTT
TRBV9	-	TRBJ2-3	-	CASTPLASQGTDTQYF	TGTGCCAGCACCCCCCTAGCGTCACAGGGCACAGATACGCAGTATTTT
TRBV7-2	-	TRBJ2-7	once	CASSSNYQIYEQYF	TGTGCCAGCAGCTCAAACTATCAGATCTACGAGCAGTACTTC
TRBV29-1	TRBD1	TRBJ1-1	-	CSVLTGSGTEAFF	TGCAGCGTTCTGACAGGGTCGGGTACTGAAGCTTTCTTT
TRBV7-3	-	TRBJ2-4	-	CASWGLGGAKNIQYF	TGTGCCAGTTGGGGACTCGGAGGAGCCAAAAACATTCAGTACTTC
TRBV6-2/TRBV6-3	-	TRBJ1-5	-	CASSSHEGGGNQPQHF	TGTGCCAGCAGTTCTCACGAGGGCGGTGGCAATCAGCCCCAGCATTTT
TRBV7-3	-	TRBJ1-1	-	CASSLVGGSSEAFF	TGTGCCAGCAGCTTAGTGGGGGGTAGCTCTGAAGCTTTCTTT
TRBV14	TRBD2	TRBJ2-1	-	CASSQDPGGYNEQFF	TGTGCCAGCAGCCAAGATCCGGGGGGGTACAATGAGCAGTTCTTC
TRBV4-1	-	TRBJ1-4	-	CASSHPPTASRDEKLFF	TGCGCCAGCAGTCACCCCCCCACAGCCTCTCGAGATGAAAAACTGTTTTTT
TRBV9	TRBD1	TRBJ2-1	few	CASSASGGGNEQFF	TGTGCCAGCAGCGCCTCAGGGGGCGGTAATGAGCAGTTCTTC
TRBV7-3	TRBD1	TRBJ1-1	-	CASSPAQGENTEAFF	TGTGCCAGCAGCCCCGCCCAGGGGGAGAACACTGAAGCTTTCTTT
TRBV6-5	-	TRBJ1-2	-	CASSYSGGTNYGYTF	TGTGCCAGCAGTTACTCGGGGGGGACTAACTATGGCTACACCTTC
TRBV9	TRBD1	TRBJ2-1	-	CASSMTGGSNEQFF	TGTGCCAGCAGTATGACAGGGGGCTCCAATGAGCAGTTCTTC
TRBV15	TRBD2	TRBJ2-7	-	CATSRDLAGGSYEQYF	TGTGCCACCAGCAGAGACCTAGCGGGAGGCTCCTACGAGCAGTACTTC
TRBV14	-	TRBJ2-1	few	CASSQDPRGLRYNEQFF	TGTGCCAGCAGCCAAGACCCCCGGGGACTTCGGTACAATGAGCAGTTCTTC
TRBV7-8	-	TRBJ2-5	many	CASSPDLHQETQYF	TGTGCCAGCAGCCCCGACTTACACCAAGAGACCCAGTACTTC
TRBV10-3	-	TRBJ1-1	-	CAISVATGRNTEAFF	TGTGCCATCAGTGTCGCGACAGGTCGTAACACTGAAGCTTTCTTT
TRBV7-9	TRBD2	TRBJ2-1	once	CASSSLAGSSYNEQFF	TGTGCCAGCAGCTCACTAGCGGGGAGCTCCTACAATGAGCAGTTCTTC
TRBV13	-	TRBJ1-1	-	CASSPRGGNTEAFF	TGTGCCAGCAGCCCAAGGGGGGGGAACACTGAAGCTTTCTTT
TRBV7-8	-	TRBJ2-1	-	CASSLNGISYNEQFF	TGTGCCAGCAGCTTAAACGGGATCTCCTACAATGAGCAGTTCTTC
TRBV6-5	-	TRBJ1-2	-	CATVGVGKYYGYTF	TGTGCCACGGTCGGGGTCGGCAAATACTATGGCTACACCTTC
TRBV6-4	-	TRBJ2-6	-	CASSDSSSSGANVLTF	TGTGCCAGCAGTGACTCTAGCAGCTCTGGGGCCAACGTCCTGACTTTC
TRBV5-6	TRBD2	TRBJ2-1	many	CASSLPGRADEQFF	TGTGCCAGCAGCTTACCCGGGAGGGCCGACGAGCAGTTCTTC
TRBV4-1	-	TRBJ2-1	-	CASSRTKGGVPDNEQFF	TGCGCCAGCAGCCGGACAAAGGGTGGAGTGCCCGACAATGAGCAGTTCTTC
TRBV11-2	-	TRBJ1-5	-	CASSLGAGSYQPQHF	TGTGCCAGCAGCTTAGGAGCAGGGTCTTATCAGCCCCAGCATTTT
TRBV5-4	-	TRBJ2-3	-	CASSFQSSTDTQYF	TGTGCCAGCAGCTTTCAGTCTAGCACAGATACGCAGTATTTT
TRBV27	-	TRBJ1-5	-	CASSLAGAGQPQHF	TGTGCCAGCAGTTTAGCAGGGGCGGGTCAGCCCCAGCATTTT
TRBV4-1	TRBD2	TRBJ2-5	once	CASSQGLTSGPEGAQYF	TGCGCCAGCAGCCAAGGGCTGACTAGCGGTCCCGAGGGGGCCCAGTACTTC
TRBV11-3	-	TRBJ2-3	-	CASSLAAEGSTDTQYF	TGTGCCAGCAGCTTAGCGGCGGAGGGGAGCACAGATACGCAGTATTTT
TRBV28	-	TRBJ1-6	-	CASSSNSRVYNSPLHF	TGTGCCAGCAGTTCAAATTCCCGGGTCTATAATTCACCCCTCCACTTT
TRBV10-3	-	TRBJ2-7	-	CAIAGTHYEQYF	TGTGCCATCGCAGGGACACACTACGAGCAGTACTTC
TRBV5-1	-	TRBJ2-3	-	CASSLEGGDADTQYF	TGCGCCAGCAGCTTGGAGGGCGGGGACGCAGATACGCAGTATTTT
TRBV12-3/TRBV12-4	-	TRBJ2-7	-	CASSPGQSHEQYF	TGTGCCAGCAGCCCCGGACAAAGCCACGAGCAGTACTTC
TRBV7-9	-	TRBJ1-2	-	CASTLYSEQVYGYTF	TGTGCCAGCACCCTCTATTCCGAACAGGTCTATGGCTACACCTTC
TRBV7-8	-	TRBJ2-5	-	CASSFKPETQYF	TGTGCCAGCAGCTTCAAGCCAGAGACCCAGTACTTC
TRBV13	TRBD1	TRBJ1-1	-	CASSLEQGARDTEAFF	TGTGCCAGCAGCTTAGAACAGGGGGCGCGAGACACTGAAGCTTTCTTT